The next 3 T cell receptor beta chains were all read from a single sample in a study of shared clonotypes between healthy human individuals. Using immunoSEQ multiplex PCR, the repertoire was profiled, and TCRdb retains in-frame clones only, with some absent. The table lists 450,000 to 550,000 clones, 60% to 85% of them singletons. Source material: PBMCs. These TCRs come from a woman in her thirties or forties in good health. Some clones in this sample may be carry-over from other donors' samples.

The genes are TRBV7-2 and TRBJ2-1; TRBD2 matches 12 bases. Germline CDR1 and CDR2: SGHTA and FQGNSA. After removal of 5 bases from V and 9 bases from J, the junction contained 11 bases not matched to a gene. The CDR3 length is 16 residues. CDR3 sequence: CASSPRLAGAGGEQFF. CDR3 sequence (DNA): TGTGCCAGCAGCCCCCGACTAGCGGGAGCAGGAGGTGAGCAGTTCTTC.

The V gene is TRBV19, the J gene TRBJ1-1; D ambiguous. The CDR3 has 15 amino acids. CDR1 and CDR2 from the germline V gene are LNHDA and SQIVND (reference sequence). Trimming cost V 5 bases and J 1 base, with 14 bases left between them. CDR3 bases: TGTGCCAGTAGTCGGGAATATTTGGCGAACACTGAAGCTTTCTTT. Translation gives CASSREYLANTEAFF.

V and J are TRBV13 and TRBJ2-3, with D perhaps TRBD2 (5 bases). The CDR3 consists of 18 residues. The V end was cut by 1 base, the J end by 7 bases, with 24 bases between. From germline, CDR1 is PRHDT and CDR2 FYEKMQ (reference sequence). The CDR3 is CASSLVRGLALRRNTQYF. CDR3 DNA: TGTGCCAGCAGCTTAGTACGGGGTCTAGCCCTCCGAAGGAATACGCAGTATTTT. Together with reference TRBV13 and TRBJ2-3, the CDR3 gives the full variable domain: AAGVIQSPRHLIKEKRETATLKCYPIPRHDTVYWYQQGPGQDPQFLISFYEKMQSDKGSIPDRFSAQQFSDYHSELNMSSLELGDSALYFCASSLVRGLALRRNTQYFGPGTRLTVL.